This T cell receptor (beta chain) was sequenced during a study of radiation and T cells in renal cell carcinoma. Findings and caveats of the study: Without pretreatment biopsies, baseline tumor clonotype presence was undetermined.

Profiling relied on immunoSEQ multiplex PCR, and the TCRdb table lists in-frame clones only, not all of them. The sample lists some 97,000 clones, 75% to 85% occurring once. Time point defined: blood 4 weeks post-SBRT, at nephrectomy. The treatment was: 15 Gy SBRT to primary tumor, nephrectomy 4 weeks later. Nephrectomy followed 15 Gy stereotactic body radiation by 4 weeks. V shed 8 bases and J shed 1 base, with 17 bases lying between them. CDR3 length: 15 residues. CDR1 and CDR2 from the germline V gene are LNHDA and SQIVND (reference sequence). In regard to this clone: The antigen remains undetermined.

V is TRBV19 and J is TRBJ1-1; possibly TRBD1 for D (5 bases). The TCR sequence derives from a man aged 55-75 years with renal cell carcinoma. Source: blood, taken from a patient whose treatment included radiotherapy and nephrectomy. DNA of the CDR3: TGTGCCAGTTGGGTACGCGGGGGTCAGAACACTGAAGCTTTCTTT. As protein: CASWVRGGQNTEAFF.